Each of the 9 T cell receptor beta chains below was sequenced from the same sample in a study of cytomegalovirus exposure and HLA in healthy donors. 60 Vbeta and 13 Jbeta primers were used in PCR. Profiled with immunoSEQ multiplex PCR; TCRdb holds only in-frame clones, not every one. This sample yields approximately 100,000 clones, of which 64% are seen a single time; roughly 3.2% belongs to the top ten. Sequencing used PBMCs. These receptors were taken from a man aged 55-75 years in good health and CMV-seronegative.

This clone was seen only once. The rearrangement links TRBV6-1 to TRBJ2-1; 8 positions agree with TRBD1. This CDR3 comprises 14 residues. After removal of 6 bases from V and 6 bases from J, the junction contained 7 bases not matched to a gene. The germline V gene encodes CDR1 MNHNS and CDR2 SASEGT. In DNA form, the CDR3 reads TGTGCCAGCAGCGGACAGGGCAGGGGCAATGAGCAGTTCTTC. This gives the protein CASSGQGRGNEQFF.

The CDR3, as DNA: TGTGCCAGTAGTATAGGAGCACCTGGGGCCAACGTCCTGACTTTC. Its protein is CASSIGAPGANVLTF. V is TRBV19 and J is TRBJ2-6; D is unresolved. This CDR3 has 15 amino acids. In germline, CDR1 is LNHDA, CDR2 SQIVND (reference sequence). The V gene lost 1 base and the J gene lost 2 bases, with 6 bases spanning the gap.

This rearrangement joins TRBV29-1 to TRBJ1-1, with D perhaps TRBD1 (6 bases). The CDR3 length is 14 residues. Trimming shortened V by 2 bases and J by 4 bases, and 14 bases separated the two germline ends. Germline V gene sequence: CDR1 SQVTM, CDR2 ANQGSEA. The CDR3 nucleotides read TGCAGCGTTGAACCCCGAGGGGGGGCCACTGAAGCTTTCTTT. Translating gives CSVEPRGGATEAFF.

The chain uses TRBV10-2 and TRBJ2-3, with D perhaps TRBD2 (6 bases). This CDR3 comprises 14 residues. From germline, CDR1 is WSHSY and CDR2 SAAADI. The V and J ends lost 3 bases and 6 bases respectively, with 13 bases between them. The CDR3, as DNA: TGCGCCAGCAGTGACAACGGGAGTACGGATACGCAGTATTTT. The encoded protein is CASSDNGSTDTQYF.

The count of this clone is one. This chain links TRBV29-1 with TRBJ2-7; 8 positions match TRBD2. The length of the CDR3 is 13 residues. The V gene end was trimmed by 4 bases and the J gene end by 5 bases; junction bases not matched to a gene: 7. The germline V gene has CDR1 SQVTM and CDR2 ANQGSEA. CDR3 DNA: TGCAGCGTTGCCCGGACTAGCACTCACGAGCAGTACTTC. It codes for CSVARTSTHEQYF.

V is TRBV27 and J is TRBJ1-5, with D unclear. Trimming stripped 6 bases from V and 0 bases from J, with 12 bases between. The CDR3 sequence is 15 residues long. Per the germline V gene, CDR1 is MNHEY and CDR2 is SMNVEV (reference sequence). The CDR3 sequence is CASREREYSNQPQHF. CDR3 DNA sequence: TGTGCCAGCAGGGAGCGGGAGTATAGCAATCAGCCCCAGCATTTT.

This clone was found a few times. The chain uses TRBV19 and TRBJ1-5; possibly TRBD1 for D (6 bases). Germline CDR1 reads LNHDA; CDR2 reads SQIVND (reference sequence). This CDR3 is 15 amino acids long. With 0 bases removed from V and 8 bases from J, the gap between germline ends came to 14 bases. CDR3 nucleotide sequence: TGTGCCAGTAGTATAGAGCGGGCAGGGGCGAAGCCCCAGCATTTT. It codes for CASSIERAGAKPQHF.

V usage is TRBV7-9 and J usage is TRBJ1-1; D call uncertain. Per the germline V gene, CDR1 is SEHNR and CDR2 is FQNEAQ (reference sequence). Trimming left V 3 bases short and J 7 bases short, with 15 bases between. The CDR3 consists of 14 residues. The CDR3 reads CASSFPPRGGEAFF. The DNA for the CDR3 is TGTGCCAGCAGCTTCCCCCCGAGAGGAGGTGAAGCTTTCTTT. Based on the CDR3 plus reference TRBV7-9 and TRBJ1-1, the full variable domain is DTGVSQNPRHKITKRGQNVTFRCDPISEHNRLYWYRQTLGQGPEFLTYFQNEAQLEKSRLLSDRFSAERPKGSFSTLEIQRTEQGDSAMYLCASSFPPRGGEAFFGQGTRLTVV.

The chain carries TRBV10-3 and TRBJ1-1, with 9 bases lining up with TRBD1. V lost 4 bases, J lost 10 bases, and 13 bases stayed unmatched. CDR3 length: 15 residues. In germline, CDR1 is ENHRY, CDR2 SYGVKD. DNA of the CDR3: TGTGCCATCAGTGGACAAACAGGGGGCGTTTCGAGAGCTTTCTTT. Translating it yields CAISGQTGGVSRAFF.